This TCR beta chain derives from a study of blood T cell repertoires in COVID-19. Study context: Material from acute and convalescent COVID-19 was sourced from the United States, Italy and Spain. From T cells, B-cell-depleted T cells, or PBMCs came the material, which was cDNA or gDNA.

As originally analysed: For nucleated cells, counts were estimated from reference gene primer amplification. TCRdb's copy holds only in-frame clones and misses some; the assay was immunoSEQ multiplex PCR. V and J calls and clone size are as listed in that table; D and trimming were resolved from the DNA. The table lists 90,000 to 100,000 clones, roughly 80% of them singletons. This CDR3 has 13 amino acids. The germline V and J ends were trimmed by 3 bases and 5 bases, with 7 bases remaining between them. CDR1 and CDR2 from the germline V gene are SGHAT and FQNNGV. Sequenced: peripheral blood. V usage is TRBV11-2 and J usage is TRBJ1-4; tentatively, D is TRBD1 (5 bases). The sequence derives from a man in his sixties with acute or convalescent COVID-19. The CDR3 is CASSFGANEKLFF. The CDR3 DNA is TGTGCCAGCAGCTTTGGGGCAAATGAAAAACTGTTTTTT.